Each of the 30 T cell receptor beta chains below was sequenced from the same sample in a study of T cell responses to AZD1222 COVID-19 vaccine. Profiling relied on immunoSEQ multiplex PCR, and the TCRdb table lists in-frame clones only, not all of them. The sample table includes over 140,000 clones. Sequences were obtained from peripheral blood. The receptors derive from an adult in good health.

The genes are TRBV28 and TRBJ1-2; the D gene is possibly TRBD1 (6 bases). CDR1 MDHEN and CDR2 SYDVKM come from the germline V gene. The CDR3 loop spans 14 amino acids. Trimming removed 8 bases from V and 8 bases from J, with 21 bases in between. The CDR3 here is CASYSEGGRKGYTF. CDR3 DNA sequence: TGTGCCAGCTACTCTGAGGGGGGGCGCAAGGGCTACACCTTC.

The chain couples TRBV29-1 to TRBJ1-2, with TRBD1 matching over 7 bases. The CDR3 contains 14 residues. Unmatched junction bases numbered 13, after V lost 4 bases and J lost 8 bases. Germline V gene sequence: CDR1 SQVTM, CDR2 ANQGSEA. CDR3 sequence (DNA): TGCAGCGTTGTGGGCCGACAGGGTTGGCACGGCTACACCTTC. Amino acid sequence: CSVVGRQGWHGYTF.

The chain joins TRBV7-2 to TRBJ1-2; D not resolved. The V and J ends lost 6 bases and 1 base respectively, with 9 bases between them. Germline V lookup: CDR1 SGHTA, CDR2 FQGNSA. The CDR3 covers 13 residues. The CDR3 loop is CASSLDFNYGYTF. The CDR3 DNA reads TGTGCCAGCAGTCTGGACTTTAACTATGGCTACACCTTC.

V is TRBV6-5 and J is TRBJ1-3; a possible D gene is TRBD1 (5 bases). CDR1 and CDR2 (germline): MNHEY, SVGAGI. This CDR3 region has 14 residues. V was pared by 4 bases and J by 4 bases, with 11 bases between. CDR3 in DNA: TGTGCCAGCAGTTTAGGGGAGGCAGGAAACACCATATATTTT. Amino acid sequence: CASSLGEAGNTIYF.

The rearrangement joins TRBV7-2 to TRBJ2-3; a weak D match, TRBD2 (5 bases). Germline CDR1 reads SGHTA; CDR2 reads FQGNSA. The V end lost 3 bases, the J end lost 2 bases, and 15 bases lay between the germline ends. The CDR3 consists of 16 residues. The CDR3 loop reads CASSFIRTLNTDTQYF. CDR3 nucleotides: TGTGCCAGCAGCTTTATTAGGACTCTTAACACAGATACGCAGTATTTT.

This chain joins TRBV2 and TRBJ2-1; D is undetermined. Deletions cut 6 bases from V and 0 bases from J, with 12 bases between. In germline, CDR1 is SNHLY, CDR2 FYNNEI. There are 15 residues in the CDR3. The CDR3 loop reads CASRAQASSYNEQFF. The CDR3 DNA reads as TGTGCCAGCAGGGCCCAGGCGAGCTCCTACAATGAGCAGTTCTTC.

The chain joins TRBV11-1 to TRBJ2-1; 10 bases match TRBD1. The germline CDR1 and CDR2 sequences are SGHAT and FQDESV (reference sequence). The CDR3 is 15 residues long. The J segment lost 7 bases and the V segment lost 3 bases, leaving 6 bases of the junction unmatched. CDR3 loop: CASSLVGQGWNEQFF. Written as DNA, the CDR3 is TGTGCCAGCAGCTTGGTGGGACAGGGGTGGAATGAGCAGTTCTTC.

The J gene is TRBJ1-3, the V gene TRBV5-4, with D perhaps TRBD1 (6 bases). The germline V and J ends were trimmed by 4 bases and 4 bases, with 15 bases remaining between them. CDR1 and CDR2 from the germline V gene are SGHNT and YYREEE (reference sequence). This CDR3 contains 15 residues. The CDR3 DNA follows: TGTGCCAGCAGCACCCTAACAGGGTCCGGAAACACCATATATTTT. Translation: CASSTLTGSGNTIYF. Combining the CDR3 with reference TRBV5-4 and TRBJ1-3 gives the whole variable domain ETGVTQSPTHLIKTRGQQVTLRCSSQSGHNTVSWYQQALGQGPQFIFQYYREEENGRGNFPPRFSGLQFPNYSSELNVNALELDDSALYLCASSTLTGSGNTIYFGEGSWLTVV.

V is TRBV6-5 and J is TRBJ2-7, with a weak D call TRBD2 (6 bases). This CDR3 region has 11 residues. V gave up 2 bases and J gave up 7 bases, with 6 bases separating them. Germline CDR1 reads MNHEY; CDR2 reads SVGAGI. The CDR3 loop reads CASSYGTEQYF. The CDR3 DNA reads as TGTGCCAGCAGTTACGGGACTGAGCAGTACTTC.

CDR3 DNA sequence: TGTGCCAGCAGCCCTAGCTCGCTAGCCTACAATGAGCAGTTCTTC. This codes for CASSPSSLAYNEQFF. The V and J genes are TRBV7-8 and TRBJ2-1; perhaps TRBD2 as D (5 bases). The germline CDR1 and CDR2 sequences are SGHVS and FQNEAQ. The V end was cut by 5 bases, the J end by 2 bases, with 13 bases between. CDR3 length: 15 amino acids.

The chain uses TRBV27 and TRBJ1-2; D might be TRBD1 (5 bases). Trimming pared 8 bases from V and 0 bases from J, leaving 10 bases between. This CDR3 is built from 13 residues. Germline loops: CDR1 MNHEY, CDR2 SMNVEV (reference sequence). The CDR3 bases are TGTGCCAGCGGGACTTTAGCTAACTATGGCTACACCTTC. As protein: CASGTLANYGYTF.

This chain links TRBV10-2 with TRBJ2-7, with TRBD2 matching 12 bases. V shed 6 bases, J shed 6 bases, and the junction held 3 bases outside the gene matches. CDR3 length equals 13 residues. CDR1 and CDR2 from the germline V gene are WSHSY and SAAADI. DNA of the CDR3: TGCGCCAGCAGCAGGACTAGCGGGGTCGAGCAGTACTTC. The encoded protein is CASSRTSGVEQYF.

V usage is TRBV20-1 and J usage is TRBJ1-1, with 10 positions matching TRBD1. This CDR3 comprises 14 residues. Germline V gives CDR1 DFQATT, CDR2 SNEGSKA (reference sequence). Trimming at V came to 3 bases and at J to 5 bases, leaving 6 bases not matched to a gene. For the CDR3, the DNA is TGCAGTGCTAGTGGGGACAGGGGAGAAACTGAAGCTTTCTTT. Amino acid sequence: CSASGDRGETEAFF.

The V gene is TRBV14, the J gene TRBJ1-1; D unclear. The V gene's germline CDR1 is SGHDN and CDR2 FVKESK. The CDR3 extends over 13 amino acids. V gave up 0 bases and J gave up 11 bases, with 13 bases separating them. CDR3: CASSQDTVSAAFF. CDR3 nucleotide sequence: TGTGCCAGCAGCCAAGATACGGTTTCTGCGGCTTTCTTT.

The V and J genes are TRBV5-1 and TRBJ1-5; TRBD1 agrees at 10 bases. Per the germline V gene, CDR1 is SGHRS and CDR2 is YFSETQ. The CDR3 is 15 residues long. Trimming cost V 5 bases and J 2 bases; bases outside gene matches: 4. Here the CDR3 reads CASRIGTGGNQPQHF. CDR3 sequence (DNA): TGCGCCAGCAGGATTGGGACAGGGGGCAATCAGCCCCAGCATTTT.

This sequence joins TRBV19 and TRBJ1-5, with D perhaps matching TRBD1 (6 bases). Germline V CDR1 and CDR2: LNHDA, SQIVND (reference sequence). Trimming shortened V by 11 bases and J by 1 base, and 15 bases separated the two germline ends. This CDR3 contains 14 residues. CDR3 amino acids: CAGGQGGSNQPQHF. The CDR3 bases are TGTGCCGGGGGCCAGGGAGGAAGCAATCAGCCCCAGCATTTT. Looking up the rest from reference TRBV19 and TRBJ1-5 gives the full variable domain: DGGITQSPKYLFRKEGQNVTLSCEQNLNHDAMYWYRQDPGQGLRLIYYSQIVNDFQKGDIAEGYSVSREKKESFPLTVTSAQKNPTAFYLCAGGQGGSNQPQHFGDGTRLSIL.

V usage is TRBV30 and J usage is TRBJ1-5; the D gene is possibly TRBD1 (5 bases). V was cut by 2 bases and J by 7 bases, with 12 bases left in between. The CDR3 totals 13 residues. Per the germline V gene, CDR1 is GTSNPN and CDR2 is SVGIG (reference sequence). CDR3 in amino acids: CAWSSGAGQPQHF. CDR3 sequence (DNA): TGTGCCTGGAGTAGTGGGGCTGGGCAGCCCCAGCATTTT.

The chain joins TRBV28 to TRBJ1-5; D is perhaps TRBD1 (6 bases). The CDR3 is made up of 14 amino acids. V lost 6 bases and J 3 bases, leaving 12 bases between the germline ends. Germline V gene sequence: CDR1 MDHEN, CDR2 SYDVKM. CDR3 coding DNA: TGTGCCAGCAGCCCGGGACAACTCAATCAGCCCCAGCATTTT. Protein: CASSPGQLNQPQHF.

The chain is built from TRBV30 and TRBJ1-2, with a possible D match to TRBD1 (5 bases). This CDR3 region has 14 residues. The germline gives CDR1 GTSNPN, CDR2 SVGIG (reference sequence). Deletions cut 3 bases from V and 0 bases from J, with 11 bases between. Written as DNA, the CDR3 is TGTGCCTGGAGGGTCGGGGGGGCTAACTATGGCTACACCTTC. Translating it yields CAWRVGGANYGYTF.

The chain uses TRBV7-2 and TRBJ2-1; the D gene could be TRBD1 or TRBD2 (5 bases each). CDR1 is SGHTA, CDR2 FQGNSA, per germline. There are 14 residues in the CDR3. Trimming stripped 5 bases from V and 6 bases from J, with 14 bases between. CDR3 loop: CASSLTGPLNEQFF. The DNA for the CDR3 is TGTGCCAGCAGCCTGACGGGGCCCCTCAATGAGCAGTTCTTC.

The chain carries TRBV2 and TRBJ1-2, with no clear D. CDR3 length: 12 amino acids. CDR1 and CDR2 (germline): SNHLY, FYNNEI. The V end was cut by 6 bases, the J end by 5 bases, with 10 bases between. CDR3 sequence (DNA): TGTGCCAGCAGGGGAGAAGATTATGGCTACACCTTC. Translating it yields CASRGEDYGYTF.

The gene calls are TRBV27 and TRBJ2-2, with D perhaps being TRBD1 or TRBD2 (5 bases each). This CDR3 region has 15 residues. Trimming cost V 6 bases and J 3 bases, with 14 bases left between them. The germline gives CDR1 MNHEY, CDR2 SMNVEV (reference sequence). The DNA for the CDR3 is TGTGCCAGCAGGACGGGTGGGACCTACACCGGGGAGCTGTTTTTT. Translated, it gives CASRTGGTYTGELFF.

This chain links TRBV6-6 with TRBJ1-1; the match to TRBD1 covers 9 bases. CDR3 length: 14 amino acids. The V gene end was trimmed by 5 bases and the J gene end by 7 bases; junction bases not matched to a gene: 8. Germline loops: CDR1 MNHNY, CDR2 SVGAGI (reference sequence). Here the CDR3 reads CASSDGQGSGEAFF. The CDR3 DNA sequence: TGTGCCAGCAGTGACGGACAGGGGTCGGGTGAAGCTTTCTTT.

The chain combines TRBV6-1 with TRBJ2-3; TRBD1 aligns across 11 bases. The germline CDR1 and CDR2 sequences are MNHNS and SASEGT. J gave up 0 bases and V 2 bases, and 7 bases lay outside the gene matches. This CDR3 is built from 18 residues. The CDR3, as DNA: TGTGCCAGCAGTGAAAGGGACAGGGGGTTTAGTAGCACAGATACGCAGTATTTT. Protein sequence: CASSERDRGFSSTDTQYF.

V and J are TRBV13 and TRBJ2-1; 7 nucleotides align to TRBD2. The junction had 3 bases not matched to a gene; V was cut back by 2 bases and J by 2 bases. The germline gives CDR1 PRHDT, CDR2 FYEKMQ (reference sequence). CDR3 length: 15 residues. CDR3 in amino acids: CASSLLADTYNEQFF. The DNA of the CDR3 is TGTGCCAGCAGCTTACTAGCGGACACCTACAATGAGCAGTTCTTC.

The CDR3 DNA follows: TGTGCCAGCAGCAACGTAGCGGGGAAGAATGAGCAGTTCTTC. Translating gives CASSNVAGKNEQFF. The rearrangement links TRBV7-2 to TRBJ2-1; 8 nucleotides line up with TRBD2. The CDR3 is 14 amino acids. Trimming cost V 5 bases and J 7 bases; bases outside gene matches: 7. The V gene's germline CDR1 is SGHTA and CDR2 FQGNSA. Full variable domain (rest looked up from reference TRBV7-2 and TRBJ2-1): GAGVSQSPSNKVTEKGKDVELRCDPISGHTALYWYRQSLGQGLEFLIYFQGNSAPDKSGLPSDRFSAERTGGSVSTLTIQRTQQEDSAVYLCASSNVAGKNEQFFGPGTRLTVL.

CDR3 nucleotide sequence: TGTGCCAGCACAGTACAGGGCGCTGAAAAACTGTTTTTT. It is translated as CASTVQGAEKLFF. The chain recombines TRBV7-9 with TRBJ1-4, with D perhaps matching TRBD1 (6 bases). The CDR3 is 13 amino acids. Trimming removed 7 bases at V and 7 bases at J, with 13 bases between. CDR1 is SEHNR, CDR2 FQNEAQ, per germline (reference sequence).

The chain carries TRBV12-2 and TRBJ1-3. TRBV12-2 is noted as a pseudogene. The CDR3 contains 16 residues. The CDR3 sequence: CASRFRTHLSGNTIYF. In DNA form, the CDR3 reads TGTGCAAGTCGCTTTCGAACGCATCTCTCTGGAAACACCATATATTTT.

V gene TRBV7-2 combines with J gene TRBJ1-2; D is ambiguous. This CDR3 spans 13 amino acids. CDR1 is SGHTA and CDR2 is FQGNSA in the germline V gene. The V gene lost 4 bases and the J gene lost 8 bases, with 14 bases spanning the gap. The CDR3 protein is CASSSDPRGGYTF. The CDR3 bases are TGTGCCAGCAGCTCGGACCCGAGAGGAGGCTACACCTTC.

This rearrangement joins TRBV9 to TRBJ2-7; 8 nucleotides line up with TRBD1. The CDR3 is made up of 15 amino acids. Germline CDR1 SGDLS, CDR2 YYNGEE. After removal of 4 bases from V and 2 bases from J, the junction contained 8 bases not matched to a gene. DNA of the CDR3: TGTGCCAGCAGCCTGGGCGGGACAGGCACCTACGAGCAGTACTTC. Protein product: CASSLGGTGTYEQYF.